This T cell receptor beta chain came from a study of Ad26.COV2.S vaccination and SARS-CoV-2 variants. Overall study: Donor got 5x10^10 or 1x10^11 viral particles of Ad26.COV2.S. Points from the study as a whole: Recipients of vaccine and of placebo showed similar breadth of their non-spike TCR repertoires. Once vaccination had occurred, spike-specific CD8+ and CD4+ T cell responses reportedly showed substantial breadth. There was a possibility that the TCR breadth and depth analyses underestimated total T cell responses.

Trimming cost V 5 bases and J 6 bases, with 12 bases left between them. This CDR3 region has 13 residues. Germline-derived CDR1 and CDR2 are LNHDA and SQIVND (reference sequence). About this clone: The antigen is unknown.

Treatment given: 15 to 20 received Ad26.COV2.S at low or high dose, single or two shots; 5 received placebo; per-sample allocation not given. Day 63 after the first vaccine or placebo injection was the time point for sampling. Only in-frame clones appear in the TCRdb table, and some are missing; sequencing was by immunoSEQ multiplex PCR. The sample carries approximately 300,000 clones, 86% recorded once. The sequence came from a person between 18 and 60 years old who received the Ad26.COV2.S COVID-19 vaccine or a placebo. The sample here was peripheral blood, taken in a trial of Ad26.COV2.S vaccine versus placebo. The chain employs TRBV19 and TRBJ2-3, with D perhaps TRBD2 (6 bases). The CDR3 protein is CASSLRGSDTQYF. CDR3 in DNA: TGTGCCAGTAGTTTGCGGGGCTCGGATACGCAGTATTTT. Combining the CDR3 with reference TRBV19 and TRBJ2-3 gives the whole variable domain DGGITQSPKYLFRKEGQNVTLSCEQNLNHDAMYWYRQDPGQGLRLIYYSQIVNDFQKGDIAEGYSVSREKKESFPLTVTSAQKNPTAFYLCASSLRGSDTQYFGPGTRLTVL.